This passage covers 30 T cell receptor beta chains from one sample sequenced in a study of T-cell reconstitution after alpha-beta-depleted transplantation in children. During its preparation, the TCRbeta library received unique molecular identifiers. TCRdb passed the PCR reads through MiXCR, listing each CDR3 protein once. The sample consists of about 500,000 distinct CDR3 sequences, 32% of them appearing once. Specimen: PBMCs from the stem cell graft donor, collected from the stem cell graft. These receptors were obtained from a human donor who donated a stem cell graft to a child with aplastic anemia.

V gene TRBV12-5 combines with J gene TRBJ2-1; 9 bases agree with TRBD1. CDR1 is LGHNT, CDR2 FRNRAP, per germline. The CDR3 contains 20 residues. J gave up 4 bases and V 2 bases, and 18 bases lay outside the gene matches. The CDR3 loop reads CASGLPPGQGVPVWYNEQFF. Here the CDR3 DNA reads TGTGCTAGTGGTTTGCCCCCGGGACAGGGCGTCCCTGTGTGGTACAATGAGCAGTTCTTC.

This clonotype was recorded a few times. The chain recombines TRBV20-1 with TRBJ2-2; no definite D call. The CDR3 sequence is 13 residues long. Germline CDR1 DFQATT, CDR2 SNEGSKA (reference sequence). Deletions cut 6 bases from V and 6 bases from J, with 14 bases between. In nucleotides, the CDR3 is TGCAGTGCCAACGACGGCGGAGCCGGGGAGCTGTTTTTT. Residues: CSANDGGAGELFF.

This clonotype occurred a few times. This chain links TRBV20-1 with TRBJ1-5, with D uncertain. The V end was cut by 6 bases, the J end by 3 bases, with 12 bases between. Per the germline V gene, CDR1 is DFQATT and CDR2 is SNEGSKA (reference sequence). The CDR3 is 13 residues long. CDR3 sequence (DNA): TGCAGTGCGGCCGCAGACCACAATCAGCCCCAGCATTTT. It is translated as CSAAADHNQPQHF.

The V gene is TRBV6-2 or TRBV6-3, the J gene TRBJ1-5; 9 bases line up with TRBD1. The CDR3 length is 15 residues. With 2 bases clipped from V and 7 bases from J, the junction kept 6 bases outside the gene matches. In germline, CDR1 is MNHEY, CDR2 SVGEGT. CDR3 sequence reads: CASSYPGQGSQPQHF. The CDR3 DNA is TGTGCCAGCAGTTACCCGGGACAGGGCTCACAGCCCCAGCATTTT.

V and J are TRBV20-1 and TRBJ2-6; D possibly matches TRBD1 or TRBD2 (5 bases each). V lost 3 bases, J lost 5 bases, and 11 bases lay in between. This CDR3 contains 14 residues. CDR1 and CDR2 from the germline V gene are DFQATT and SNEGSKA (reference sequence). The CDR3 loop reads CSARWDARANVLTF. The CDR3 nucleotides read TGCAGTGCTAGGTGGGACGCGCGGGCCAACGTCCTGACTTTC.

Only a few counts were recorded for this clonotype. The V and J genes are TRBV4-3 and TRBJ2-1; 11 bases map to TRBD1. The junction had 5 bases not matched to a gene; V was cut back by 0 bases and J by 7 bases. Germline V gene data show CDR1 as LGHNA and CDR2 as YSLEER. The CDR3 has 16 residues. This chain's CDR3 is CASSQDGTGGYNEQFF. CDR3 DNA: TGCGCCAGCAGCCAAGATGGGACAGGGGGATATAATGAGCAGTTCTTC.

The V gene is TRBV28, the J gene TRBJ2-3, with D perhaps given as TRBD1 or TRBD2 (6 bases each). Germline CDR1 reads MDHEN; CDR2 reads SYDVKM. V was clipped by 3 bases and J by 5 bases, with 18 bases between them. The CDR3 spans 16 residues. The CDR3 protein is CASSFGGSGVQDTQYF. The CDR3 DNA reads TGTGCCAGCAGTTTTGGGGGGTCAGGGGTCCAAGATACGCAGTATTTT.

This clonotype was counted between two and nine times. The chain joins TRBV20-1 to TRBJ2-7; 8 bases match TRBD1. From germline, CDR1 is DFQATT and CDR2 SNEGSKA (reference sequence). The CDR3 loop spans 13 amino acids. Trimming took 2 bases from V and 6 from J; bases not matched to a gene: 6. CDR3: CSARRQGIPEQYF. CDR3 bases: TGCAGTGCTAGACGACAGGGGATCCCCGAGCAGTACTTC.

J is TRBJ2-3 and V is TRBV9; 7 bases are a match to TRBD1. The CDR3 sequence is 15 residues long. Germline lookup yields CDR1 SGDLS and CDR2 YYNGEE. The V gene end was trimmed by 3 bases and the J gene end by 0 bases; junction bases not matched to a gene: 4. The CDR3 sequence is CASSADRHSTDTQYF. The CDR3 bases are TGTGCCAGCAGCGCGGACAGGCACAGCACAGATACGCAGTATTTT.

The genes are TRBV9 and TRBJ2-3, with 9 bases identical to TRBD2. The germline V gene has CDR1 SGDLS and CDR2 YYNGEE. The CDR3 runs to 13 residues. V was pared by 7 bases and J by 2 bases, with 2 bases of the junction left unmatched. The CDR3 loop reads CASGTSHTDTQYF. In nucleotides, the CDR3 is TGTGCCAGCGGGACTAGCCACACAGATACGCAGTATTTT. Variable domain in full (rest from reference TRBV9 and TRBJ2-3): DSGVTQTPKHLITATGQRVTLRCSPRSGDLSVYWYQQSLDQGLQFLIQYYNGEERAKGNILERFSAQQFPDLHSELNLSSLELGDSALYFCASGTSHTDTQYFGPGTRLTVL.

The sample holds a few counts of this clonotype. The chain couples TRBV11-2 to TRBJ1-6; no clear D gene. Germline V gene data show CDR1 as SGHAT and CDR2 as FQNNGV. This CDR3 has 17 residues. V lost 5 bases to trimming and J lost 3 bases, with 17 bases between them. The DNA of the CDR3 is TGTGCCAGCAGCCAGAGGGCTAGGGTGGACTATAATTCACCCCTCCACTTT. This translates into CASSQRARVDYNSPLHF.

The CDR3 here is CASSRAAAGEKLFF. The CDR3 nucleotides read TGTGCCAGCAGCCGGGCGGCGGCAGGGGAAAAACTGTTTTTT. The J gene is TRBJ1-4, the V gene TRBV5-6, with D tentatively TRBD1 (5 bases). CDR1 and CDR2 from the germline V gene are SGHDT and YYEEEE. This CDR3 comprises 14 residues. The V end lost 4 bases, the J end lost 8 bases, and 15 bases lay between the germline ends.

This clonotype occurred a few times. The CDR3 reads CAWSVAGFTEAFF. The CDR3 DNA reads as TGTGCCTGGAGTGTAGCGGGCTTTACTGAAGCTTTCTTT. The chain carries TRBV30 and TRBJ1-1; D is unresolved. The germline gives CDR1 GTSNPN, CDR2 SVGIG (reference sequence). Trimming removed 0 bases from V and 5 bases from J, with 10 bases in between. The CDR3 contains 13 residues. Variable domain in full (rest from reference TRBV30 and TRBJ1-1): SQTIHQWPATLVQPVGSPLSLECTVEGTSNPNLYWYRQAAGRGLQLLFYSVGIGQISSEVPQNLSASRPQDRQFILSSKKLLLSDSGFYLCAWSVAGFTEAFFGQGTRLTVV.

The chain has TRBV10-1 and TRBJ2-1; maybe TRBD1 (6 bases). V lost 0 bases and J 11 bases, leaving 14 bases between the germline ends. CDR3 size: 14 residues. Germline V gives CDR1 WNHNN, CDR2 SYGVQD (reference sequence). CDR3 residues: CASSESTGGLKQFF. For the CDR3, the DNA is TGCGCCAGCAGTGAGTCGACAGGCGGCCTGAAGCAGTTCTTC.

J is TRBJ1-1 and V is TRBV12-3 or TRBV12-4; D gene uncertain. The germline V and J ends were trimmed by 6 bases and 1 base, with 9 bases remaining between them. CDR3 length: 13 residues. The CDR3 sequence: CASRYNRNTEAFF. The CDR3 coding sequence is TGTGCCAGCAGGTACAACAGGAACACTGAAGCTTTCTTT.

The chain links TRBV6-2 or TRBV6-3 to TRBJ2-1, with D possibly being TRBD2 (6 bases). Trimming removed 7 bases from V and 3 bases from J, with 13 bases in between. Looked up from germline, CDR1 is MNHEY and CDR2 is SVGEGT. The CDR3 is 14 residues long. CDR3 nucleotides: TGTGCCAGCACCCCTATAGCGGACTACAATGAGCAGTTCTTC. This translates into CASTPIADYNEQFF.

This clonotype has more than one count but fewer than ten. The chain employs TRBV7-3 and TRBJ1-1, with D maybe TRBD1 (5 bases). The germline V gene encodes CDR1 SGHTA and CDR2 FQGTGA. This CDR3 spans 14 amino acids. V lost 2 bases to trimming and J lost 5 bases, with 12 bases between them. The CDR3 region is CASSLGARTTEAFF. CDR3 bases: TGTGCCAGCAGCTTAGGGGCTAGAACGACTGAAGCTTTCTTT.

This clonotype was counted a few times. The rearrangement uses TRBV18 and TRBJ1-5; D gene unclear. Per the germline V gene, CDR1 is KGHSH and CDR2 is LQKENI. The V end lost 3 bases, the J end lost 3 bases, and 9 bases lay between the germline ends. This CDR3 is built from 14 residues. The CDR3, as DNA: TGTGCCAGCTCACCCCTGGGGTCCAATCAGCCCCAGCATTTT. Translation gives CASSPLGSNQPQHF.

The count of this clonotype is one. V gene TRBV24-1 combines with J gene TRBJ2-1; 12 positions agree with TRBD1. The CDR3 has 15 residues. V lost 9 bases and J lost 5; bases outside the gene matches: 7. Germline-derived CDR1 and CDR2 are KGHDR and SFDVKD. The CDR3 region is CATGWGQGANNEQFF. In DNA form, the CDR3 reads TGTGCCACCGGATGGGGACAGGGGGCCAACAATGAGCAGTTCTTC.

This chain uses TRBV20-1 with TRBJ2-2; possibly TRBD2 for D (5 bases). With 0 bases removed from V and 4 bases from J, the gap between germline ends came to 15 bases. CDR3 length equals 16 residues. The V gene's germline CDR1 is DFQATT and CDR2 SNEGSKA (reference sequence). The CDR3 nucleotides are TGCAGTGCTAGAGATGTTCGATCCCGGGGCACCGGGGAGCTGTTTTTT. This sequence encodes CSARDVRSRGTGELFF.

CDR3 DNA sequence: TGTGCCAGCACCGACCGGGACAGGGAATTCGATAGTCCGACCCAGTACTTC. Its translation: CASTDRDREFDSPTQYF. The chain joins TRBV12-3 or TRBV12-4 to TRBJ2-5, with TRBD1 matching 9 bases. With V trimmed by 7 bases and J by 7 bases, 19 bases remained unmatched. This CDR3 has 17 amino acids.

The chain carries TRBV12-3 or TRBV12-4 and TRBJ1-5; no reliable D call. V was cut by 0 bases and J by 0 bases, with 15 bases left in between. The CDR3 covers 18 residues. The CDR3 coding sequence is TGTGCCAGCAGTTTAGCGCTAACAGACAAATATAGCAATCAGCCCCAGCATTTT. As protein: CASSLALTDKYSNQPQHF.

In this sample, this clonotype turned up a few times. V is TRBV12-3 or TRBV12-4 and J is TRBJ2-5; TRBD2 matches 7 bases. The trim removed 7 bases at V and 4 bases at J, leaving 18 bases unmatched. The CDR3 is 17 residues long. CDR3 nucleotide sequence: TGTGCCAGCACTATAAGTTCCGGCCCGGGGGGAGGAGAGACCCAGTACTTC. Translated, it gives CASTISSGPGGGETQYF.

There are a few counts of this clonotype. The rearrangement joins TRBV6-1 to TRBJ2-1; D is possibly TRBD1 (5 bases). The CDR3 is 16 residues long. Germline CDR1 is MNHNS and CDR2 is SASEGT. The ends were cut back, 4 bases at V and 6 bases at J, with 19 bases in the middle. As DNA, the CDR3 is TGTGCCAGCAGTGCCCAGGGTCGAGGAAGGATCAATGAGCAGTTCTTC. This encodes CASSAQGRGRINEQFF.

The chain carries TRBV7-9 and TRBJ1-2; D unresolved. The CDR3 is made up of 13 amino acids. With 4 bases removed from V and 0 bases from J, the gap between germline ends came to 6 bases. Germline lookup yields CDR1 SEHNR and CDR2 FQNEAQ (reference sequence). CDR3 loop: CASSSQSNYGYTF. The CDR3 nucleotides read TGTGCCAGCAGCTCACAATCTAACTATGGCTACACCTTC.

The table lists this clonotype with a few counts. The chain recombines TRBV4-3 with TRBJ1-1; possibly TRBD1 for D (5 bases). The CDR3 is made up of 13 amino acids. Trimming cost V 4 bases and J 7 bases, with 13 bases left between them. Per the germline V gene, CDR1 is LGHNA and CDR2 is YSLEER. The CDR3: CASSPGRGFEAFF. The CDR3 region has the DNA TGCGCCAGCAGCCCGGGACGGGGTTTTGAAGCTTTCTTT.

This clonotype came up a few times. The rearrangement links TRBV5-1 to TRBJ2-3, with no clear D. The germline V gene has CDR1 SGHRS and CDR2 YFSETQ. This CDR3 comprises 15 residues. Deletions cut 0 bases from V and 2 bases from J, with 10 bases between. In DNA, the CDR3 is TGCGCCAGCAGCTTGGTTCCCGCGCACACAGATACGCAGTATTTT. Translated, it gives CASSLVPAHTDTQYF.

The CDR3 nucleotides read TGTGCCAGCAGCCAAGAACTCAGCGGGAGCGGGGAGACCCAGTACTTC. This translates into CASSQELSGSGETQYF. The rearrangement joins TRBV3-1 to TRBJ2-5; 8 bases fit TRBD2. Germline V lookup: CDR1 LGHDT, CDR2 YNNKEL (reference sequence). With V trimmed by 0 bases and J by 5 bases, 8 bases remained unmatched. The CDR3 is made up of 16 amino acids.

The chain recombines TRBV12-3 or TRBV12-4 with TRBJ1-1; the D gene is possibly TRBD1 (6 bases). This CDR3 contains 14 residues. The V gene lost 7 bases and the J gene lost 1 base, with 13 bases spanning the gap. The chain's CDR3 is CASTRGSPNTEAFF. CDR3 nucleotides: TGTGCCAGCACCAGGGGATCCCCGAACACTGAAGCTTTCTTT.

This clonotype has a handful of counts. The J gene is TRBJ2-3, the V gene TRBV7-2; 14 bases map to TRBD2. The J segment lost 4 bases and the V segment lost 3 bases, leaving 6 bases of the junction unmatched. CDR3 length: 17 amino acids. Germline loops: CDR1 SGHTA, CDR2 FQGNSA. The CDR3 region has the DNA TGTGCCAGCAGCTTCGGGACTAGCGGGAGAACGGCAGATACGCAGTATTTT. It translates to CASSFGTSGRTADTQYF.